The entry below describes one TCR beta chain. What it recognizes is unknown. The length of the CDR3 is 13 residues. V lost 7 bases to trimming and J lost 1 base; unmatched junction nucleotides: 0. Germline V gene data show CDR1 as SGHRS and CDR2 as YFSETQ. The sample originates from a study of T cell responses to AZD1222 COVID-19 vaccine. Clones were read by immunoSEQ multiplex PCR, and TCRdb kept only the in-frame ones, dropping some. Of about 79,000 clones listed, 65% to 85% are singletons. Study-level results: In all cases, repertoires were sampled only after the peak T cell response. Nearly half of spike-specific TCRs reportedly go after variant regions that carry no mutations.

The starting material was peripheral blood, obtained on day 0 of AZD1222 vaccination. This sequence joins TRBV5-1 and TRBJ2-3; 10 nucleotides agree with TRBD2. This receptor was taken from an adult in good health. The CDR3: CASGLAGTDTQYF. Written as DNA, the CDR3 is TGCGCCAGCGGACTAGCGGGCACAGATACGCAGTATTTT.